This TCR beta chain was obtained from a study of T cell responses to AZD1222 COVID-19 vaccine. Generated by immunoSEQ multiplex PCR, the TCRdb table keeps only in-frame clones and is missing some. The sample carries approximately 180,000 clones, approximately 86% recorded once. The CDR3 loop spans 12 amino acids. Germline CDR1 is GTSNPN and CDR2 is SVGIG (reference sequence). Between the trimmed V and J ends, which lost 0 bases and 4 bases, there was a span of 6 bases. Sequenced material: peripheral blood, taken on day 0 of AZD1222 vaccination. The rearrangement uses TRBV30 and TRBJ1-1; D is undetermined. The receptor's source is an adult in good health. CDR3 bases: TGTGCCTGGAGTGTACCCGGCACTGAAGCTTTCTTT. It yields the protein CAWSVPGTEAFF.